This TCR beta chain originates from a study of blood T cell repertoires in COVID-19. Unmatched junction bases numbered 16, after V lost 5 bases and J lost 1 base. The CDR3 consists of 18 residues. The V gene's germline CDR1 is LNHDA and CDR2 SQIVND (reference sequence). Using immunoSEQ multiplex PCR, the repertoire was profiled, and TCRdb retains in-frame clones only, with some absent. The data contain fewer than 200,000 clones, around 85% of them seen just once; the ten biggest clones take up 1% to 1.5%. Sequenced sample: peripheral blood. The sequence was collected from a man aged 55 to 70 who had recovered from COVID-19. The chain recombines TRBV19 with TRBJ2-5, with 7 bases matching TRBD2. The CDR3 DNA is TGTGCCAGTAGTCCATTAGCGGGCGGCCTTACTATCCAAGAGACCCAGTACTTC. Its translation is CASSPLAGGLTIQETQYF.